The rows below give T cell receptor beta chains drawn from one sample of a study of shared clonotypes between healthy human individuals. Sequencing was performed with immunoSEQ multiplex PCR; in TCRdb, only in-frame clones are kept and a portion is missing. This table has 2 million to 3 million clones, more than 85% appearing once. The sample was naive CD4+ T cells from PBMCs. The receptors originated from a man younger than 35 in good health. Some clones in this sample may be carry-over from other donors' samples. CDR3s include the opening cysteine and the closing phenylalanine or tryptophan. D genes are given only for firm matches. Some rows have no size entry. The others give once, few or many, or a class for an expanded clone.

D	V	J	size	DNA	CDR3
.	TRBV6-6	TRBJ2-1	.	TGTGCCAGCAGTCCTATCGGAGGGGGTTTCGATGAGCAGTTCTTC	CASSPIGGGFDEQFF
.	TRBV28	TRBJ2-1	.	TGTGCCAGCAGTCCTAGGGATGAGCAGTTCTTC	CASSPRDEQFF
.	TRBV5-6	TRBJ2-6	.	TGTGCCAGCAGCCGGGGGACCTGGGGGTCCGGGGCCAACGTCCTGACTTTC	CASSRGTWGSGANVLTF
.	TRBV11-2	TRBJ2-7	.	TGTGCCAGCAGCTTGGCAGGGACCTACGAGCAGTACTTC	CASSLAGTYEQYF
.	TRBV2	TRBJ1-5	once	TGTGCCAGCAGTGAGAGAATAAGCAATCAGCCCCAGCATTTT	CASSERISNQPQHF
TRBD2	TRBV28	TRBJ2-1	.	TGTGCCAGTCTCTCAGCGGGAGTGTACAATGAGCAGTTCTTC	CASLSAGVYNEQFF
.	TRBV27	TRBJ1-4	.	TGTGCCAGCAGTTTATCGGGACCCCGGGCATGGGAAAAACTGTTTTTT	CASSLSGPRAWEKLFF
.	TRBV10-3	TRBJ2-1	.	TGTGCCATCAGTGTAGTAGTGCCAGGAGCTTACAATGAGCAGTTCTTC	CAISVVVPGAYNEQFF
.	TRBV11-2	TRBJ2-5	.	TGTGCCAGCAGCCTACAGGGATGGGGGTACCAAGAGACCCAGTACTTC	CASSLQGWGYQETQYF
TRBD1	TRBV18	TRBJ2-3	.	TGTGCCAGCTCACCGCGGACAGGGAGTAGCACAGATACGCAGTATTTT	CASSPRTGSSTDTQYF
.	TRBV28	TRBJ2-3	.	TGTGCCAGCAGTTTCTTAACAGGGCCATATACGCAGTATTTT	CASSFLTGPYTQYF
TRBD1	TRBV2	TRBJ1-5	few	TGTGCCAGCAGTGAAAATAGCAGGGGGCATCAGCCCCAGCATTTT	CASSENSRGHQPQHF
TRBD1	TRBV7-8	TRBJ2-6	.	TGTGCCAGCAGCTTAGTACCGGACAGGGGGCCAGGGGCCAACGTCCTGACTTTC	CASSLVPDRGPGANVLTF
.	TRBV7-9	TRBJ1-4	.	TGTGCCAGCAGCTTAGTTGAGCTGGGGGAAAAACTGTTTTTT	CASSLVELGEKLFF
TRBD1	TRBV9	TRBJ1-4	.	TGTGCCAGCAGCGGGCCACCGACAGGGGTGGAGGAAAAACTGTTTTTT	CASSGPPTGVEEKLFF
TRBD1	TRBV10-2	TRBJ2-7	.	TGCGCCAGCACCCCGACAGGGGACGAGCAGTACTTC	CASTPTGDEQYF
.	TRBV2	TRBJ2-1	.	TGTGCCAGCAGTGATTTTAACGTGTACAATGAGCAGTTCTTC	CASSDFNVYNEQFF
.	TRBV18	TRBJ1-2	.	TGTGCCAGCTCACAGACAGATGACTATGGCTACACCTTC	CASSQTDDYGYTF
.	TRBV30	TRBJ1-5	.	TGTGCCTGGAGTACGGGGTTAGGGGGGTATCAGCCCCAGCATTTT	CAWSTGLGGYQPQHF
.	TRBV7-9	TRBJ1-2	.	TGTGCCAGCAGCCCGGGCGGGTATGGCTACACCTTC	CASSPGGYGYTF
.	TRBV28	TRBJ2-7	.	TGTGCCAGCAGTTGGGGCCAATTAGGGTCCTACGAGCAGTACTTC	CASSWGQLGSYEQYF
.	TRBV11-2	TRBJ2-7	.	TGTGCCAGCAGCTTAATGAAACAGGGCTACGAGCAGTACTTC	CASSLMKQGYEQYF
TRBD2	TRBV5-1	TRBJ2-1	.	TGCGCCAGCAGCCATGGACTAGCGGGAGTCTACAATGAGCAGTTCTTC	CASSHGLAGVYNEQFF
TRBD2	TRBV5-4	TRBJ2-2	.	TGTGCCAGCAGCCTCGTCTATAGCGGGAGCCCCGGGGAGCTGTTTTTT	CASSLVYSGSPGELFF
.	TRBV6-6	TRBJ2-7	.	TGTGCCAGCAGTTCTGGTACGGCCTCGAGCATGAGGCAGTACTTC	CASSSGTASSMRQYF
.	TRBV7-2	TRBJ1-3	.	TGTGCCAGCAGCTTAGTTGTCCCCAGGCAGTCTGGAAACACCATATATTTT	CASSLVVPRQSGNTIYF
.	TRBV10-3	TRBJ2-5	.	TGTGCCATCAGTGGGCAGGGGGGTGTGGAGACCCAGTACTTC	CAISGQGGVETQYF
.	TRBV7-9	TRBJ2-7	.	TGTGCCAGCAGCCCAAGATCCGGGACACCCTCCTACGAGCAGTACTTC	CASSPRSGTPSYEQYF
.	TRBV5-1	TRBJ2-5	once	TGCGCCAGCAGCTTGTCTGGATTCGAGACCCAGTACTTC	CASSLSGFETQYF
TRBD1	TRBV18	TRBJ2-7	.	TGTGCCAGCTCTGAAGTGGGGGACAGCTCCTACGAGCAGTACTTC	CASSEVGDSSYEQYF
TRBD1	TRBV27	TRBJ2-5	.	TGTGCCAGCAGTTCATTAAGCGGCACAGGGGGGGAGACCCAGTACTTC	CASSSLSGTGGETQYF
.	TRBV6-5	TRBJ1-5	.	TGTGCCAGCAGTTACTCGGTGGGGGGCCAGCCCCAGCATTTT	CASSYSVGGQPQHF
TRBD1	TRBV28	TRBJ2-1	.	TGTGCCAGCAGTCAACAGGGGGTTCACAATGAGCAGTTCTTC	CASSQQGVHNEQFF
TRBD1	TRBV7-2	TRBJ2-5	.	TGTGCCAGCAGCTTATTCGGAACAGGGGGACAAGAGACCCAGTACTTC	CASSLFGTGGQETQYF
.	TRBV28	TRBJ1-2	.	TGTGCCAGCGAATCAGGTTCTGACAATGGCTACACCTTC	CASESGSDNGYTF
TRBD1	TRBV7-2	TRBJ2-1	.	TGTGCCAGCAGCCCAACAGGGGGCTCCTACAATGAGCAGTTCTTC	CASSPTGGSYNEQFF
.	TRBV5-6	TRBJ2-3	.	TGTGCCAGCAGCTTGTGGATAGACTCTTTAGGAGATACGCAGTATTTT	CASSLWIDSLGDTQYF
.	TRBV10-3	TRBJ1-1	.	TGTGCCATCAGACTTACAGGGAACACTGAAGCTTTCTTT	CAIRLTGNTEAFF
.	TRBV19	TRBJ2-1	.	TGTGCCAGTCAACGGCAGGGACACAATGAGCAGTTCTTC	CASQRQGHNEQFF
.	TRBV7-9	TRBJ2-7	few	TGTGCCAGCAGCGGCCCCGACGGGCCCTACGAGCAGTACTTC	CASSGPDGPYEQYF
.	TRBV30	TRBJ2-7	.	TGTGCCTGGAGTGTCCTTGGCCGACTCTACGAGCAGTACTTC	CAWSVLGRLYEQYF
.	TRBV18	TRBJ2-3	once	TGTGCCAGCTCATGGGGCGCCGGCACAGATACGCAGTATTTT	CASSWGAGTDTQYF
.	TRBV5-1	TRBJ1-1	.	TGCGCCAGCAGGCCCCATCAGGGGTGGAACACTGAAGCTTTCTTT	CASRPHQGWNTEAFF
.	TRBV6-6	TRBJ2-7	.	TGTGCCAGCAGTTACTACAGGGAGTCCTACGAGCAGTACTTC	CASSYYRESYEQYF
TRBD2	TRBV9	TRBJ2-1	.	TGTGCCAGCAGCGTCGAAGGGACTAGCGGGAATGAGCAGTTCTTC	CASSVEGTSGNEQFF
.	TRBV2	TRBJ2-7	.	TGTGCCAGCAGGCCGACAGGTGGGACCTACGAGCAGTACTTC	CASRPTGGTYEQYF
.	TRBV7-9	TRBJ1-2	.	TGTGCCAGCAGCTTAGCAGGGGCCAATTGGGGCTATGGCTACACCTTC	CASSLAGANWGYGYTF
.	TRBV2	TRBJ1-4	.	TGTGCCAGCCAACCTTTTGGTAGCGATGAAAAACTGTTTTTT	CASQPFGSDEKLFF